What follows is one T cell receptor (beta chain) and its context. Brentuximab vedotin exposure varied, and every patient relapsed after autologous stem cell transplantation. The CDR3 sequence is 12 residues long. The V and J ends lost 5 bases and 7 bases respectively, with 9 bases between them. The germline gives CDR1 MDHEN, CDR2 SYDVKM. This record comes from a study of PD-1 blockade in classical Hodgkin lymphoma. Libraries were prepared by immunoSEQ multiplex PCR; TCRdb keeps only in-frame clonotypes and omits some of them. In the table there are around 99,000 clones, approximately 80% of which are singletons.

This receptor was taken from a human donor with classical Hodgkin lymphoma. The chain has TRBV28 and TRBJ1-5, with D uncertain. Sequencing was performed on peripheral blood mononuclear cells (PBMCs), taken before the second cycle of nivolumab. For the CDR3, the DNA is TGTGCCAGCAGTCAAGGGAACCAGCCCCAGCATTTT. Its protein product is CASSQGNQPQHF. The full variable domain, rest sourced from reference TRBV28 and TRBJ1-5, is DVKVTQSSRYLVKRTGEKVFLECVQDMDHENMFWYRQDPGLGLRLIYFSYDVKMKEKGDIPEGYSVSREKKERFSLILESASTNQTSMYLCASSQGNQPQHFGDGTRLSIL.